The source of this TCR beta chain is a study of identical twins. CDR3 size: 14 residues. The V end lost 5 bases, the J end lost 0 bases, and 10 bases lay between the germline ends. From germline, CDR1 is SGHVS and CDR2 FQNEAQ. This clonotype was observed a handful of times. Its target is unknown. Study-level findings and limits: The conclusions drew on cross-sectional statistical analysis instead of tracking the same donors. Partial confounding of zero-insertion analyses by invariant MAIT and iNKT cells was possible. The study found excess low generation probability among twin-shared out-of-frame alpha sequences.

From the 5' RACE reads, TCRdb called clonotypes with MiXCR, one entry per CDR3 protein. The sample lists hundreds of thousands of distinct CDR3 sequences, 9% to 15% occurring once. A further study also used this sample, focusing on yellow fever vaccine responses in identical twins.

Sequences were obtained from CD8+ T cells sorted from blood. This chain links TRBV7-8 with TRBJ2-5, with unresolved D. The clonotype comes from a woman in her late teens or twenties in good health. The CDR3 region is CASSADLYQETQYF. The DNA for the CDR3 is TGTGCCAGCAGCGCAGACTTGTACCAAGAGACCCAGTACTTC. Using reference TRBV7-8 and TRBJ2-5 for the parts outside the CDR3, the full variable domain is GAGVSQSPRYKVAKRGQDVALRCDPISGHVSLFWYQQALGQGPEFLTYFQNEAQLDKSGLPSDRFFAERPEGSVSTLKIQRTQQEDSAVYLCASSADLYQETQYFGPGTRLLVL.